The 25 T cell receptor beta chains presented below share a single source sample, sequenced in a study of T cell changes during pregnancy in multiple sclerosis (dated by TCRdb to about 2019). Receptor libraries were prepared by the immunoSEQ multiplex PCR assay. TCRdb re-hosts the immuneACCESS table, in-frame sequences only. Its copies lack some clones; in the studies checked, an unresolved V gene accounts for under half of them, and the cause for the rest is not known. This sample lists roughly 35,000 clones; roughly 85% were detected once. More than 1% of the sample lies in the top ten. The source material was CD4+ T cells from peripheral blood mononuclear cells, sampled before pregnancy. These receptors originate from a female donor with multiple sclerosis, enrolled in a pregnancy study.

The CDR3 here is CASSLVGTSGHEQYF. CDR3 DNA sequence: TGTGCCAGCAGCTTAGTAGGGACTAGCGGCCACGAGCAGTACTTC. This rearrangement joins TRBV13 to TRBJ2-7, with 11 bases identical to TRBD2. Germline V lookup: CDR1 PRHDT, CDR2 FYEKMQ (reference sequence). Trimming took 1 base from V and 5 from J; bases not matched to a gene: 4. The CDR3 sequence is 15 residues long.

By share of the sample, this clone is medium-sized. V is TRBV5-6 and J is TRBJ2-7; TRBD1 agrees at 7 bases. The V and J ends lost 4 bases and 7 bases, in that order; junction bases with no gene match: 14. Germline-derived CDR1 and CDR2 are SGHDT and YYEEEE. CDR3 size: 15 residues. The CDR3 nucleotides are TGTGCCAGCAGCCGCCGGGACAGCTCTCCCGGGGAGCAGTACTTC. Translating it yields CASSRRDSSPGEQYF.

The V gene is TRBV9, the J gene TRBJ2-3; 7 bases match TRBD2. Trimming removed 0 bases from V and 2 bases from J; junction bases left unmatched: 6. The CDR3 is 16 residues long. CDR1 and CDR2 (germline): SGDLS, YYNGEE. CDR3 loop: CASSVGPAGFTDTQYF. In DNA form, the CDR3 reads TGTGCCAGCAGCGTAGGCCCAGCGGGGTTCACAGATACGCAGTATTTT.

The chain uses TRBV19 and TRBJ1-1; a possible D gene is TRBD1 (5 bases). The CDR3 length is 14 residues. CDR1 is LNHDA, CDR2 SQIVND, per germline (reference sequence). The V and J ends lost 7 bases and 0 bases respectively, with 12 bases between them. The CDR3 bases are TGTGCCAGTACCCTGGGGGGAATGAACACTGAAGCTTTCTTT. Translated, it gives CASTLGGMNTEAFF.

The chain couples TRBV19 to TRBJ1-1; unclear D gene. Trimming stripped 7 bases from V and 7 bases from J, with 31 bases between. Germline CDR1 reads LNHDA; CDR2 reads SQIVND (reference sequence). The CDR3 spans 18 residues. The CDR3 sequence is CASNPDRAAIGYTSEAFF. The CDR3 nucleotides read TGTGCCAGTAACCCTGACCGGGCCGCGATAGGGTACACTAGTGAAGCTTTCTTT. The variable domain in full, completed from reference TRBV19 and TRBJ1-1, reads DGGITQSPKYLFRKEGQNVTLSCEQNLNHDAMYWYRQDPGQGLRLIYYSQIVNDFQKGDIAEGYSVSREKKESFPLTVTSAQKNPTAFYLCASNPDRAAIGYTSEAFFGQGTRLTVV.

This clone was detected once. The chain couples TRBV7-2 to TRBJ1-1; D uncertain. CDR1 and CDR2 (germline): SGHTA, FQGNSA. This CDR3 spans 13 amino acids. V was shortened by 3 bases and J by 0 bases, with 5 bases between the two germline ends. DNA for the CDR3: TGTGCCAGCAGCTTCTATTTGAACACTGAAGCTTTCTTT. Encoded protein: CASSFYLNTEAFF.

The rearrangement links TRBV2 to TRBJ1-5; TRBD1 agrees at 11 bases. The CDR3 sequence is 14 residues long. Germline assignment: CDR1 SNHLY and CDR2 FYNNEI. The V and J ends lost 4 bases and 7 bases, in that order; junction bases with no gene match: 3. The CDR3 spells CASSAGQGEQPQHF. In DNA, the CDR3 is TGTGCCAGCAGTGCGGGACAGGGGGAACAGCCCCAGCATTTT.

The rearrangement links TRBV14 to TRBJ1-4; no clear D. Trimming shortened V by 1 base and J by 2 bases, and 5 bases separated the two germline ends. The CDR3 sequence is 14 residues long. The V gene's germline CDR1 is SGHDN and CDR2 FVKESK. CDR3 coding DNA: TGTGCCAGCAGCCAAGGACTCACTAATGAAAAACTGTTTTTT. This sequence encodes CASSQGLTNEKLFF.

The chain couples TRBV19 to TRBJ1-5, with TRBD1 matching 8 bases. The CDR3 is 20 residues long. CDR1 is LNHDA and CDR2 is SQIVND in the germline V gene (reference sequence). Trimming took 7 bases from V and 0 from J; bases not matched to a gene: 20. CDR3 nucleotide sequence: TGTGCCAGTATTTGCCCTCAGGGGGCGGGTGCCTGGTATAGCAATCAGCCCCAGCATTTT. Encoded protein: CASICPQGAGAWYSNQPQHF. Full variable domain (rest looked up from reference TRBV19 and TRBJ1-5): DGGITQSPKYLFRKEGQNVTLSCEQNLNHDAMYWYRQDPGQGLRLIYYSQIVNDFQKGDIAEGYSVSREKKESFPLTVTSAQKNPTAFYLCASICPQGAGAWYSNQPQHFGDGTRLSIL.

The chain recombines TRBV29-1 with TRBJ1-1; 8 bases line up with TRBD1. This CDR3 spans 14 amino acids. Germline loops: CDR1 SQVTM, CDR2 ANQGSEA. Unmatched junction bases numbered 7, after V lost 7 bases and J lost 0 bases. As DNA, the CDR3 is TGCAGCGCCCAGGGACAGGCCATGAACACTGAAGCTTTCTTT. As protein: CSAQGQAMNTEAFF.

The chain recombines TRBV7-3 with TRBJ2-1, with TRBD2 matching 9 bases. The CDR3 is 15 amino acids. V trimming: 3 bases; J trimming: 0 bases; junction bases outside the gene matches: 0. Germline CDR1 is SGHTA and CDR2 is FQGTGA. Written as DNA, the CDR3 is TGTGCCAGCAGCTTTAGCGGGAGCTCCTACAATGAGCAGTTCTTC. Residues: CASSFSGSSYNEQFF.

The genes are TRBV5-4 and TRBJ1-2; tentative D call: TRBD1 (5 bases). Germline V gene sequence: CDR1 SGHNT, CDR2 YYREEE (reference sequence). CDR3 length: 14 residues. The germline V and J ends were trimmed by 0 bases and 8 bases, with 14 bases remaining between them. This CDR3 is CASSLGEFRGGYTF. CDR3 nucleotides: TGTGCCAGCAGCTTGGGAGAATTTAGGGGCGGCTACACCTTC.

The J gene is TRBJ1-5, the V gene TRBV27, with D perhaps TRBD1 (6 bases). Germline values: CDR1 MNHEY, CDR2 SMNVEV (reference sequence). The CDR3 sequence is 18 residues long. Deletions cut 3 bases from V and 3 bases from J, with 21 bases between. The CDR3, as DNA: TGTGCCAGCAGTTTCCTCCCCCCTTGGGGGGGGGCCAATCAGCCCCAGCATTTT. Protein sequence: CASSFLPPWGGANQPQHF.

This clone was found a few times. This rearrangement joins TRBV5-1 to TRBJ2-1; 10 positions match TRBD2. The CDR3 has 15 amino acids. From germline, CDR1 is SGHRS and CDR2 YFSETQ. V gave up 4 bases and J gave up 9 bases; unmatched junction bases: 10. The CDR3 loop is CASSQSLAGEGEQFF. CDR3 DNA sequence: TGCGCCAGCAGCCAGAGTCTAGCGGGAGAGGGTGAGCAGTTCTTC.

The rearrangement joins TRBV6-5 to TRBJ2-6; D perhaps matches TRBD1 (6 bases). Trimming took off 2 bases at V and 2 bases at J, with 10 bases between the two ends. The germline V gene has CDR1 MNHEY and CDR2 SVGAGI. This CDR3 is 16 amino acids long. CDR3 protein: CASSYGAGAGANVLTF. The DNA of the CDR3 is TGTGCCAGCAGTTACGGGGCAGGGGCTGGGGCCAACGTCCTGACTTTC.

There are a few counts of this clone. The genes are TRBV27 and TRBJ1-1; TRBD1 aligns across 10 bases. From germline, CDR1 is MNHEY and CDR2 SMNVEV (reference sequence). The V and J ends lost 5 bases and 4 bases, in that order; junction bases with no gene match: 7. The CDR3 length is 15 residues. This CDR3 is CASSLTGGGGTEAFF. Written as DNA, the CDR3 is TGTGCCAGCAGTCTGACAGGGGGCGGTGGCACTGAAGCTTTCTTT.

This rearrangement joins TRBV5-1 to TRBJ2-3; TRBD2 matches at 7 bases. V dropped 4 bases and J dropped 4; count of bases not matched to a gene: 12. This CDR3 contains 16 residues. In germline, CDR1 is SGHRS, CDR2 YFSETQ. Here the CDR3 reads CASSRAVGGSADTQYF. The CDR3, as DNA: TGCGCCAGCAGCAGGGCGGTGGGCGGGAGTGCAGATACGCAGTATTTT.

As DNA, the CDR3 is TGTGCCACCGGCTGGGGGGGCGAAAGCAATCAGCCCCAGCATTTT. Translating it yields CATGWGGESNQPQHF. This sequence joins TRBV10-3 and TRBJ1-5; a possible D gene is TRBD1 (6 bases). V was cut by 10 bases and J by 1 base, with 17 bases left in between. The germline V gene encodes CDR1 ENHRY and CDR2 SYGVKD. CDR3 length: 15 residues.

This rearrangement joins TRBV7-2 to TRBJ2-7, with a tentative D call TRBD2 (5 bases). The germline gives CDR1 SGHTA, CDR2 FQGNSA. Trimming took 1 base from V and 3 from J, leaving 10 bases between them. The CDR3 runs 14 residues. CDR3 sequence reads: CASSLERVFYEQYF. For the CDR3, the DNA is TGTGCCAGCAGCTTAGAGAGGGTGTTCTACGAGCAGTACTTC.

The chain uses TRBV5-1 and TRBJ2-5; tentative D call: TRBD2 (7 bases). V was trimmed by 4 bases and J by 7 bases, leaving 23 bases between them. CDR1 is SGHRS, CDR2 YFSETQ, per germline. The CDR3 extends over 16 amino acids. In DNA form, the CDR3 reads TGCGCCAGCAGCCCCACCGGGGGGCAGGGAAGTTGGACCCAGTACTTC. Translated, it gives CASSPTGGQGSWTQYF. Together with reference TRBV5-1 and TRBJ2-5, the CDR3 gives the full variable domain: KAGVTQTPRYLIKTRGQQVTLSCSPISGHRSVSWYQQTPGQGLQFLFEYFSETQRNKGNFPGRFSGRQFSNSRSEMNVSTLELGDSALYLCASSPTGGQGSWTQYFGPGTRLLVL.

This clone was recorded once. V gene TRBV5-1 combines with J gene TRBJ1-5; maybe TRBD1 (6 bases). In germline, CDR1 is SGHRS, CDR2 YFSETQ. The CDR3 sequence is 15 residues long. V dropped 6 bases and J dropped 0 bases, with 13 bases sitting between them. The CDR3 reads CASIGQKYSNQPQHF. The CDR3 DNA reads as TGCGCCAGCATAGGACAGAAATATAGCAATCAGCCCCAGCATTTT.

This chain uses TRBV4-1 with TRBJ2-3, with D possibly being TRBD2 (5 bases). This CDR3 is built from 15 residues. The V gene lost 1 base and the J gene lost 4 bases, with 12 bases spanning the gap. CDR1 is MGHRA and CDR2 is YSYEKL in the germline V gene. The CDR3: CASSQGPAVADTQYF. In DNA, the CDR3 is TGCGCCAGCAGCCAAGGGCCAGCGGTGGCAGATACGCAGTATTTT.

The chain carries TRBV7-7 and TRBJ2-2, with TRBD1 identical over 11 bases. The CDR3 has 16 amino acids. V dropped 5 bases and J dropped 5; count of bases not matched to a gene: 7. Germline CDR1 is SSHAT and CDR2 is FNYEAQ (reference sequence). CDR3 loop: CASSIGQGARTGELFF. CDR3 nucleotides: TGTGCCAGCAGCATAGGACAGGGGGCTCGTACCGGGGAGCTGTTTTTT. Looking up the rest from reference TRBV7-7 and TRBJ2-2 gives the full variable domain: GAGVSQSPRYKVTKRGQDVTLRCDPISSHATLYWYQQALGQGPEFLTYFNYEAQPDKSGLPSDRFSAERPEGSISTLTIQRTEQRDSAMYRCASSIGQGARTGELFFGEGSRLTVL.

This chain joins TRBV7-3 and TRBJ2-7, with 7 positions matching TRBD2. CDR1 and CDR2 (germline): SGHTA, FQGTGA. CDR3 size: 13 residues. V lost 2 bases, J lost 2 bases, and 0 bases stayed unmatched. CDR3 residues: CASSLAGAYEQYF. The CDR3 coding sequence is TGTGCCAGCAGCTTAGCGGGAGCCTACGAGCAGTACTTC. The full variable domain, with the rest looked up from reference TRBV7-3 and TRBJ2-7, is GAGVSQTPSNKVTEKGKYVELRCDPISGHTALYWYRQSLGQGPEFLIYFQGTGAADDSGLPNDRFFAVRPEGSVSTLKIQRTERGDSAVYLCASSLAGAYEQYFGPGTRLTVT.

The chain is built from TRBV5-1 and TRBJ1-2; 8 positions agree with TRBD1. The germline CDR1 and CDR2 sequences are SGHRS and YFSETQ. After removal of 0 bases from V and 8 bases from J, the junction contained 12 bases not matched to a gene. The CDR3 is made up of 16 amino acids. The CDR3 spells CASSLESGGIFGGYTF. As DNA, the CDR3 is TGCGCCAGCAGCTTGGAGTCAGGGGGCATCTTCGGGGGCTACACCTTC. The variable domain in full, completed from reference TRBV5-1 and TRBJ1-2, reads KAGVTQTPRYLIKTRGQQVTLSCSPISGHRSVSWYQQTPGQGLQFLFEYFSETQRNKGNFPGRFSGRQFSNSRSEMNVSTLELGDSALYLCASSLESGGIFGGYTFGSGTRLTVV.